What follows are 22 T cell receptor beta chains derived from one specimen sequenced in a study of blood T cell repertoires in COVID-19. Generated by immunoSEQ multiplex PCR, the TCRdb table keeps only in-frame clones and is missing some. The sample shows 250,000 to 300,000 clones, about 86% of them seen only once. Specimen: peripheral blood. These receptor sequences come from a woman between 65 and 79 years old with COVID-19, enrolled during active disease.

This sequence joins TRBV6-4 and TRBJ1-1; D unresolved. The CDR3 covers 13 residues. CDR1 MRHNA and CDR2 SNTAGT come from the germline V gene. Trimming left V 6 bases short and J 5 bases short, with 13 bases between. Written as DNA, the CDR3 is TGTGCCAGCAGCCAGGAGGTCGGGACTGAAGCTTTCTTT. This sequence encodes CASSQEVGTEAFF.

The gene calls are TRBV3-1 (or the pseudogene TRBV3-2) and TRBJ2-7, with D possibly TRBD1 on 7 matching bases. The CDR3 runs 15 residues. Germline V gene lookup returns CDR1 LGHDT and CDR2 YNNKEL (reference sequence). The V end was cut by 4 bases, the J end by 2 bases, with 15 bases between. The CDR3 coding sequence is TGTGCCAGCAGCCGATCAGGGGGGCCAACCTACGAGCAGTACTTC. Amino acid sequence: CASSRSGGPTYEQYF.

The chain has TRBV27 and TRBJ2-7; D not certain. Germline CDR1 MNHEY, CDR2 SMNVEV (reference sequence). There are 13 residues in the CDR3. V gave up 2 bases and J gave up 3 bases, with 8 bases separating them. CDR3 residues: CASSLVSGYEQYF. For the CDR3, the DNA is TGTGCCAGCAGTTTAGTGTCCGGCTACGAGCAGTACTTC.

V is TRBV7-8 and J is TRBJ1-2; 8 nucleotides line up with TRBD1. The CDR3 is 15 residues long. The ends lost 5 bases at V and 4 bases at J; junction bases unmatched: 9. Per germline, CDR1 SGHVS and CDR2 FQNEAQ. CDR3 sequence: CASSAGQGVVYGYTF. As DNA, the CDR3 is TGTGCCAGCAGCGCAGGACAGGGCGTAGTCTATGGCTACACCTTC.

The chain couples TRBV5-4 to TRBJ2-1, with 9 bases matching TRBD1. V was pared by 4 bases and J by 8 bases, with 10 bases of the junction left unmatched. CDR1 is SGHNT and CDR2 is YYREEE in the germline V gene (reference sequence). This CDR3 contains 15 residues. This chain's CDR3 is CASSTTGTGRDEQFF. CDR3 in DNA: TGTGCCAGCAGCACTACCGGGACAGGGAGAGATGAGCAGTTCTTC.

The rearrangement links TRBV18 to TRBJ1-1; no clear D. The CDR3 covers 15 residues. Per the germline V gene, CDR1 is KGHSH and CDR2 is LQKENI. V shed 0 bases and J shed 3 bases, with 11 bases lying between them. CDR3 region: CASSPPRGGDTEAFF. Here the CDR3 DNA reads TGTGCCAGCTCACCACCGCGGGGTGGGGACACTGAAGCTTTCTTT.

This clone was seen once. This chain links TRBV24-1 with TRBJ2-1; no definite D call. V lost 10 bases and J 9 bases, leaving 15 bases between the germline ends. The germline gives CDR1 KGHDR, CDR2 SFDVKD. The CDR3 has 12 amino acids. CDR3 in amino acids: CATETNWSEQFF. DNA of the CDR3: TGTGCCACGGAAACGAATTGGAGTGAGCAGTTCTTC.

Notes on this clone: The same CDR3 is also encoded by other DNA sequences in this sample. The chain is built from TRBV5-1 and TRBJ1-1; maybe TRBD1 (5 bases). V gave up 2 bases and J gave up 5 bases, with 10 bases separating them. CDR1 and CDR2 from the germline V gene are SGHRS and YFSETQ. The CDR3 is 13 amino acids. CDR3 loop: CASSFQGGTEAFF. DNA for the CDR3: TGCGCCAGCAGCTTCCAGGGAGGGACTGAAGCTTTCTTT.

This chain joins TRBV11-2 and TRBJ1-3; the D gene is possibly TRBD1 (5 bases). V shed 5 bases and J shed 1 base, with 15 bases lying between them. CDR1 and CDR2 from the germline V gene are SGHAT and FQNNGV. The CDR3 is made up of 16 amino acids. The CDR3 bases are TGTGCCAGCAGCACAGGAACTTTGGCGTCTGGAAACACCATATATTTT. It is translated as CASSTGTLASGNTIYF.

The rearrangement links TRBV19 to TRBJ1-5, with 8 bases aligning to TRBD1. Germline CDR1 reads LNHDA; CDR2 reads SQIVND (reference sequence). The CDR3 contains 16 residues. V dropped 3 bases and J dropped 3; count of bases not matched to a gene: 7. The CDR3 reads CASSIRQGWNNQPQHF. CDR3 DNA: TGTGCCAGTAGTATTCGACAGGGGTGGAACAATCAGCCCCAGCATTTT.

The chain carries TRBV14 and TRBJ2-7; 8 positions match TRBD2. V gave up 6 bases and J gave up 2 bases; unmatched junction bases: 6. Germline values: CDR1 SGHDN, CDR2 FVKESK. The CDR3 is 14 amino acids. The CDR3 DNA sequence: TGTGCCAGCAGAAATAGCGGGGCGCCCTACGAGCAGTACTTC. This gives the protein CASRNSGAPYEQYF.

CDR3 bases: TGTGCCAGCAGCTCGGGCGGGGCCCAGTACTTC. Translating it yields CASSSGGAQYF. The rearrangement uses TRBV7-3 and TRBJ2-5; TRBD2 might be the D (6 bases). V was pared by 4 bases and J by 9 bases, with 9 bases between. Germline-derived CDR1 and CDR2 are SGHTA and FQGTGA. The CDR3 contains 11 residues.

The chain recombines TRBV7-2 with TRBJ2-2, with 11 bases that match TRBD2. The junction had 4 bases not matched to a gene; V was cut back by 5 bases and J by 2 bases. The germline gives CDR1 SGHTA, CDR2 FQGNSA. The CDR3 loop spans 16 amino acids. The CDR3 loop reads CASSTSGGLNTGELFF. DNA for the CDR3: TGTGCCAGCAGCACTAGCGGGGGCCTAAACACCGGGGAGCTGTTTTTT.

V usage is TRBV5-1 and J usage is TRBJ1-1; D call uncertain. The V end was cut by 7 bases, the J end by 6 bases, with 16 bases between. The V gene's germline CDR1 is SGHRS and CDR2 YFSETQ. This CDR3 has 13 amino acids. Here the CDR3 reads CASLGPPGPEAFF. The CDR3 nucleotides read TGCGCCAGCCTGGGTCCTCCTGGGCCTGAAGCTTTCTTT.

This chain joins TRBV29-1 and TRBJ1-4, with D perhaps TRBD1 (5 bases). Trimming pared 3 bases from V and 0 bases from J, leaving 11 bases between. The germline V gene encodes CDR1 SQVTM and CDR2 ANQGSEA. The CDR3 is 15 amino acids. The CDR3 DNA is TGCAGCGTTGATGGGGGGTCGGCAACTAATGAAAAACTGTTTTTT. It encodes CSVDGGSATNEKLFF.

The chain joins TRBV5-4 to TRBJ2-3; 10 nucleotides agree with TRBD2. Losses at the gene ends were 4 bases for V and 5 bases for J; bases not matched to a gene: 10. Germline-derived CDR1 and CDR2 are SGHNT and YYREEE (reference sequence). The CDR3 loop spans 16 amino acids. Here the CDR3 DNA reads TGTGCCAGCAGCCCTGGACTAGCGGCCCCTTTAGATACGCAGTATTTT. It codes for CASSPGLAAPLDTQYF.

V usage is TRBV27 and J usage is TRBJ1-4, with TRBD1 matching over 7 bases. The germline CDR1 and CDR2 sequences are MNHEY and SMNVEV (reference sequence). The length of the CDR3 is 15 residues. The V gene end was trimmed by 5 bases and the J gene end by 0 bases; junction bases not matched to a gene: 3. The chain's CDR3 is CASSAGTATNEKLFF. DNA for the CDR3: TGTGCCAGCAGTGCCGGGACAGCAACTAATGAAAAACTGTTTTTT.

The gene calls are TRBV10-3 and TRBJ2-2; 8 bases agree with TRBD1. V was pared by 6 bases and J by 2 bases, with 11 bases of the junction left unmatched. This CDR3 has 17 amino acids. Germline loops: CDR1 ENHRY, CDR2 SYGVKD. The CDR3 DNA follows: TGTGCCATCAGCTTTCCCTGGACAGGGTCTAACACCGGGGAGCTGTTTTTT. This sequence encodes CAISFPWTGSNTGELFF.

This chain uses TRBV7-2 with TRBJ1-1; D remains ambiguous. This CDR3 has 14 residues. V was trimmed by 2 bases and J by 5 bases, leaving 12 bases between them. Per the germline V gene, CDR1 is SGHTA and CDR2 is FQGNSA. CDR3 sequence: CASSLTVTGTEAFF. The CDR3 nucleotides read TGTGCCAGCAGCTTAACGGTCACGGGTACTGAAGCTTTCTTT.

This clone was detected a few times. The J gene is TRBJ1-2, the V gene TRBV29-1; D is ambiguous. Deletions cut 3 bases from V and 0 bases from J, with 8 bases between. The CDR3 contains 13 residues. The germline V gene encodes CDR1 SQVTM and CDR2 ANQGSEA. CDR3 sequence: CSVDQTSNYGYTF. The CDR3 DNA reads as TGCAGCGTTGACCAGACATCTAACTATGGCTACACCTTC.

The count of this clone is one. The V and J genes are TRBV10-3 and TRBJ2-3; unclear D gene. Germline CDR1 reads ENHRY; CDR2 reads SYGVKD. V shed 3 bases and J shed 2 bases, with 9 bases lying between them. The CDR3 spans 14 residues. The CDR3 coding sequence is TGTGCCATCAGTGATAGCAGTTCCACAGATACGCAGTATTTT. Protein product: CAISDSSSTDTQYF.

This chain joins TRBV19 and TRBJ1-1, with 7 positions matching TRBD1. Germline trimming cut 6 bases from V and 1 base from J; bases unmatched to any gene: 2. This CDR3 is built from 13 residues. From germline, CDR1 is LNHDA and CDR2 SQIVND (reference sequence). This CDR3 reads CASRWTGNTEAFF. CDR3 coding DNA: TGTGCCAGTAGGTGGACAGGGAACACTGAAGCTTTCTTT.